Following are 23 T cell receptor beta chains from one sample sequenced in a study of shared clonotypes between healthy human individuals. Profiling relied on immunoSEQ multiplex PCR, and the TCRdb table lists in-frame clones only, not all of them. The sample shows over a million clones, around 75% of them seen only once. The sequenced sample consisted of memory CD4+ T cells sorted from blood. As for subset: CD45RA-negative fraction. These receptors were obtained from a man between 18 and 35 years old in good health.

The J gene is TRBJ1-2, the V gene TRBV14, with D unclear. CDR1 is SGHDN, CDR2 FVKESK, per germline. This CDR3 region has 16 residues. Trimming shortened V by 3 bases and J by 0 bases, and 14 bases separated the two germline ends. The CDR3 protein is CASSHGMTYPNYGYTF. DNA for the CDR3: TGTGCCAGCAGCCATGGTATGACATACCCTAACTATGGCTACACCTTC.

This clone showed up just once. The rearrangement uses TRBV6-1 and TRBJ1-1; 9 bases match TRBD1. The CDR3 loop spans 15 amino acids. CDR1 and CDR2 (germline): MNHNS, SASEGT. The J segment lost 6 bases and the V segment lost 4 bases, leaving 9 bases of the junction unmatched. The CDR3 DNA reads TGTGCCAGCAGTGCTCCGGACAGGGGACGGGCTGAAGCTTTCTTT. Translation: CASSAPDRGRAEAFF.

The rearrangement joins TRBV30 to TRBJ2-1, with D maybe TRBD2 (5 bases). Germline V gene sequence: CDR1 GTSNPN, CDR2 SVGIG (reference sequence). V lost 2 bases and J lost 3, with 20 bases in between. CDR3 size: 17 residues. The CDR3 sequence is CAWSKTAGISIYNEQFF. CDR3 bases: TGTGCCTGGAGTAAAACCGCCGGGATTTCAATCTACAATGAGCAGTTCTTC.

V gene TRBV5-4 combines with J gene TRBJ2-2, with D perhaps being TRBD1 or TRBD2 (5 bases each). With 2 bases removed from V and 4 bases from J, the gap between germline ends came to 15 bases. The CDR3 runs to 16 residues. From germline, CDR1 is SGHNT and CDR2 YYREEE (reference sequence). Here the CDR3 DNA reads TGTGCCAGCAGCTTTTACCCGGGGCAGAGCACCGGGGAGCTGTTTTTT. Protein: CASSFYPGQSTGELFF.

The rearrangement uses TRBV28 and TRBJ1-5; 7 bases are a match to TRBD1. The germline CDR1 and CDR2 sequences are MDHEN and SYDVKM. V was clipped by 6 bases and J by 5 bases; unmatched bases: 13. The CDR3 is 16 residues long. The CDR3 spells CASSQGDTFWDQPQHF. The CDR3 DNA sequence: TGTGCCAGCAGCCAGGGGGACACCTTTTGGGATCAGCCCCAGCATTTT. The full variable domain, its missing parts supplied by reference TRBV28 and TRBJ1-5, is DVKVTQSSRYLVKRTGEKVFLECVQDMDHENMFWYRQDPGLGLRLIYFSYDVKMKEKGDIPEGYSVSREKKERFSLILESASTNQTSMYLCASSQGDTFWDQPQHFGDGTRLSIL.

This clone occurred many times. The J gene is TRBJ2-7, the V gene TRBV18, with a weak D call TRBD2 (7 bases). Germline V gene data show CDR1 as KGHSH and CDR2 as LQKENI. Trimming removed 3 bases from V and 4 bases from J, with 16 bases in between. CDR3 length: 15 amino acids. The CDR3 region is CASSPDARGGYEQYF. CDR3 nucleotides: TGTGCCAGCTCACCCGACGCCAGGGGAGGGTACGAGCAGTACTTC. Together with reference TRBV18 and TRBJ2-7, the CDR3 gives the full variable domain: NAGVMQNPRHLVRRRGQEARLRCSPMKGHSHVYWYRQLPEEGLKFMVYLQKENIIDESGMPKERFSAEFPKEGPSILRIQQVVRGDSAAYFCASSPDARGGYEQYFGPGTRLTVT.

The V gene is TRBV15, the J gene TRBJ2-5; D is unresolved. This CDR3 has 15 amino acids. From germline, CDR1 is LNHNV and CDR2 YYDKDF (reference sequence). The V end was cut by 1 base, the J end by 4 bases, with 13 bases between. In nucleotides, the CDR3 is TGTGCCACCAGCAGAGTGTCCGGGCCGACAGAGACCCAGTACTTC. Translating it yields CATSRVSGPTETQYF.

This clone was seen only once. The rearrangement links TRBV10-3 to TRBJ2-2; 8 positions match TRBD2. The V segment lost 0 bases and the J segment 4 bases; nucleotides outside the gene matches: 4. The CDR3 spans 16 residues. Germline lookup yields CDR1 ENHRY and CDR2 SYGVKD. This CDR3 reads CAISESLGLVTGELFF. CDR3 in DNA: TGTGCCATCAGTGAGTCGTTGGGACTAGTCACCGGGGAGCTGTTTTTT.

This clone has a handful of counts. CDR3 in amino acids: CASSPTGTGFYEQYF. The CDR3 coding sequence is TGCGCCAGCAGCCCAACCGGGACAGGATTCTACGAGCAGTACTTC. The gene calls are TRBV5-1 and TRBJ2-7; 8 nucleotides agree with TRBD1. The CDR3 runs to 15 residues. The V and J ends lost 4 bases and 3 bases, in that order; junction bases with no gene match: 9. Germline lookup yields CDR1 SGHRS and CDR2 YFSETQ.

CDR3 coding DNA: TGTGCCAGCAGTTACTTAGGGGTCGTGGGGAGCACTGAAGCTTTCTTT. Its translation is CASSYLGVVGSTEAFF. The chain recombines TRBV6-5 with TRBJ1-1; perhaps TRBD1 as D (5 bases). The CDR3 totals 16 residues. Germline-derived CDR1 and CDR2 are MNHEY and SVGAGI. V lost 1 base to trimming and J lost 4 bases, with 16 bases between them.

The gene calls are TRBV5-4 and TRBJ1-2; 7 nucleotides agree with TRBD1. The length of the CDR3 is 14 residues. V was pared by 4 bases and J by 4 bases, with 7 bases of the junction left unmatched. The germline V gene encodes CDR1 SGHNT and CDR2 YYREEE (reference sequence). The DNA for the CDR3 is TGTGCCAGCAGCCTAGGACAGGTCCCCTATGGCTACACCTTC. Its protein is CASSLGQVPYGYTF.

This clone occurred a few times. The chain carries TRBV12-5 and TRBJ1-5; D is undetermined. CDR3 length: 13 amino acids. Between the trimmed V and J ends, which lost 7 bases and 2 bases, there was a span of 9 bases. Germline V gene lookup returns CDR1 LGHNT and CDR2 FRNRAP. The CDR3 spells CASAREGNQPQHF. The CDR3 coding sequence is TGTGCTAGTGCCCGGGAAGGCAATCAGCCCCAGCATTTT.

In this sample, this clone turned up a few times. This chain joins TRBV5-4 and TRBJ2-1; D remains unclear. V lost 4 bases, J lost 6 bases, and 11 bases lay in between. The CDR3 has 13 amino acids. Germline V gene sequence: CDR1 SGHNT, CDR2 YYREEE (reference sequence). The CDR3 bases are TGTGCCAGCAGCCAGAATTTGATCAATGAGCAGTTCTTC. Protein product: CASSQNLINEQFF.

A note on this clone: A read error is likely here: a far larger clone is one base away. At the DNA level, this CDR3 is encoded by other sequences in the same sample as well. V gene TRBV30 combines with J gene TRBJ1-6; D might be TRBD1 (6 bases). This CDR3 is built from 13 residues. The germline V gene encodes CDR1 GTSNPN and CDR2 SVGIG (reference sequence). The CDR3 DNA follows: TGTGCTGTGGGTAGGGGGTATAATTCACCCCTCCACTTT. Its translation is CAVGRGYNSPLHF. The whole variable domain, remainder taken from reference TRBV30 and TRBJ1-6, is SQTIHQWPATLVQPVGSPLSLECTVEGTSNPNLYWYRQAAGRGLQLLFYSVGIGQISSEVPQNLSASRPQDRQFILSSKKLLLSDSGFYLCAVGRGYNSPLHFGNGTRLTVT.

About this clone: Other nucleotide sequences from this sample produce the same CDR3. This chain joins TRBV6-5 and TRBJ1-1; TRBD1 aligns across 7 bases. CDR1 is MNHEY, CDR2 SVGAGI, per germline. With 7 bases clipped from V and 8 bases from J, the junction kept 4 bases outside the gene matches. This CDR3 region has 11 residues. CDR3 bases: TGTGCCAGCAACAGACAGGGAGAAGCTTTCTTT. This sequence encodes CASNRQGEAFF.

In this sample, this clone turned up a few times. This rearrangement joins TRBV27 to TRBJ2-2; 9 positions agree with TRBD1. This CDR3 has 16 residues. Germline V gene data show CDR1 as MNHEY and CDR2 as SMNVEV (reference sequence). Losses at the gene ends were 2 bases for V and 5 bases for J; bases not matched to a gene: 6. The CDR3 here is CASSLGDRVRTGELFF. Written as DNA, the CDR3 is TGTGCCAGCAGTTTAGGGGACAGGGTCCGGACCGGGGAGCTGTTTTTT.

This chain uses TRBV10-3 with TRBJ2-7; D may be TRBD1 (5 bases). CDR3 size: 13 residues. V shed 7 bases and J shed 2 bases, with 12 bases lying between them. The germline V gene encodes CDR1 ENHRY and CDR2 SYGVKD. The CDR3 loop reads CAITGQGTYEQYF. The CDR3 DNA is TGTGCCATCACGGGCCAGGGAACCTACGAGCAGTACTTC.

V and J are TRBV27 and TRBJ2-3, with 11 bases lining up with TRBD1. This CDR3 region has 17 residues. The germline V gene encodes CDR1 MNHEY and CDR2 SMNVEV (reference sequence). V lost 4 bases to trimming and J lost 0 bases; unmatched junction nucleotides: 6. CDR3 in amino acids: CASSSGDRGTSTDTQYF. In DNA form, the CDR3 reads TGTGCCAGCAGTTCGGGGGACAGGGGGACTAGCACAGATACGCAGTATTTT.

This clone was seen a few times. V usage is TRBV7-2 and J usage is TRBJ2-2; no clear D. The germline V gene encodes CDR1 SGHTA and CDR2 FQGNSA. There are 14 residues in the CDR3. The V end lost 5 bases, the J end lost 6 bases, and 13 bases lay between the germline ends. The CDR3 sequence is CASSPAYLAGELFF. Written as DNA, the CDR3 is TGTGCCAGCAGCCCCGCTTACCTAGCCGGGGAGCTGTTTTTT.

This chain joins TRBV7-9 and TRBJ1-5; no clear D. Germline V lookup: CDR1 SEHNR, CDR2 FQNEAQ (reference sequence). Trimming took 5 bases from V and 3 from J, leaving 5 bases between them. This CDR3 is 12 amino acids long. CDR3 region: CASSRNNQPQHF. CDR3 sequence (DNA): TGTGCCAGCAGCCGCAACAATCAGCCCCAGCATTTT.

Written as DNA, the CDR3 is TGTGCCAGTAGTATCCGTGACGGGCCGAGCACAGATACGCAGTATTTT. This codes for CASSIRDGPSTDTQYF. The V and J genes are TRBV19 and TRBJ2-3; D remains unclear. The V gene's germline CDR1 is LNHDA and CDR2 SQIVND (reference sequence). The CDR3 totals 16 residues. The ends were cut back, 3 bases at V and 0 bases at J, with 13 bases in the middle.

This clone showed up just once. The chain has TRBV6-5 and TRBJ2-5, with 7 positions matching TRBD1. The CDR3 consists of 14 residues. V was pared by 5 bases and J by 3 bases, with 6 bases of the junction left unmatched. CDR1 and CDR2 from the germline V gene are MNHEY and SVGAGI. CDR3 residues: CASSRGGREETQYF. In DNA, the CDR3 is TGTGCCAGCAGTAGAGGGGGCCGAGAAGAGACCCAGTACTTC.

The chain couples TRBV18 to TRBJ2-1; TRBD1 or TRBD2 may be the D gene (5 bases each). V lost 5 bases, J lost 3 bases, and 17 bases lay in between. Germline CDR1 reads KGHSH; CDR2 reads LQKENI. CDR3 length equals 16 residues. Written as DNA, the CDR3 is TGTGCCAGCTCAGAGTCGGAACAGGCGGGCTACAATGAGCAGTTCTTC. Translation: CASSESEQAGYNEQFF.